This TCR beta chain was observed in a study of blood T cell repertoires in COVID-19. Recovered participants had two consecutive negative NP/OP PCR tests, healthcare professional clearance, or symptom resolution. CDR1 SGHVS and CDR2 FQNEAQ come from the germline V gene. The CDR3 is made up of 15 amino acids. V was pared by 5 bases and J by 5 bases, with 5 bases of the junction left unmatched. Sequencing was performed with immunoSEQ multiplex PCR; in TCRdb, only in-frame clones are kept and a portion is missing. The sample records about 130,000 clones, roughly 90% being singletons. The chain couples TRBV7-8 to TRBJ2-1; 11 bases map to TRBD2. Material: PBMCs or T cells enriched from blood (not recorded which). This TCR came from a woman in her forties or fifties who had recovered from COVID-19. The CDR3, as DNA: TGTGCCAGCAGCCTACTAGCGGGGGTAAACAATGAGCAGTTCTTC. It is translated as CASSLLAGVNNEQFF.